The present T cell receptor (beta chain) was sequenced within a study of PD-1 blockade in classical Hodgkin lymphoma. Notes on the study in general: Factors driving the repertoire differences, possibly disease activity or prior therapy, remain undefined.

TCRdb's copy holds only in-frame clones and misses some; the assay was immunoSEQ multiplex PCR. The sample includes 30,000 to 40,000 clones, over 60% of them seen just once. No patient escaped relapse after autologous stem cell transplantation, and brentuximab vedotin exposure varied. Comment on this clone: Antigen: not known.

The sequencing used peripheral blood mononuclear cells (PBMCs), collected before the second cycle of nivolumab. The TCR was taken from a human donor with classical Hodgkin lymphoma.

The CDR3 here is CASSVQGLPYEQYF. The CDR3 DNA sequence: TGTGCCAGCAGCGTACAAGGGTTACCCTACGAGCAGTACTTC. This chain connects TRBV9 to TRBJ2-7; D unresolved. CDR1 is SGDLS and CDR2 is YYNGEE in the germline V gene. The V end was cut by 1 base, the J end by 2 bases, with 10 bases between. The CDR3 spans 14 residues.